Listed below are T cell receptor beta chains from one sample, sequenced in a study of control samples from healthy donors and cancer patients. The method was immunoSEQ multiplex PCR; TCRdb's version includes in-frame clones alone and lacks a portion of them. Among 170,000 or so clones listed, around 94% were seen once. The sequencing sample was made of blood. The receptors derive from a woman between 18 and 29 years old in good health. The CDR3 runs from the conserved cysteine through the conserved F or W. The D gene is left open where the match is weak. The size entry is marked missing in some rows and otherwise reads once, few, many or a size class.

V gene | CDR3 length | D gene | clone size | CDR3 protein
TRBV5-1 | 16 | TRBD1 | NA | CASSLVGTDINSPLHF
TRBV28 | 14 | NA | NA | CASRAWSSTDTQYF
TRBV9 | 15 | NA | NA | CASSVVGVNSDTQYF
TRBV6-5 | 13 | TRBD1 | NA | CASEDRLEETQYF
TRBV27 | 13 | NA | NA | CASGPSVWNEQFF
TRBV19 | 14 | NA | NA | CASSIRTPREKLFF
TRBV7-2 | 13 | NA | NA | CASSYQGPGGYTF
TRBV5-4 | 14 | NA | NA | CASSLGVTNEKLFF
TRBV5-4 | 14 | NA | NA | CASSRPGAGDEQFF
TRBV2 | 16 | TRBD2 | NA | CASTLPPGLAANEQFF
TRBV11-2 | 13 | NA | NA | CASSFGRTYEQYF
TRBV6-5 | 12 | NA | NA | CAGGRPGEKLFF
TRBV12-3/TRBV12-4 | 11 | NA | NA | CASSFEGPQHF
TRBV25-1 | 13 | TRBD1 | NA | CASSESGQVEAFF
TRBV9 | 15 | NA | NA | CASSEAPAGRTEAFF
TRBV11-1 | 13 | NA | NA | CASELVSRYEQFF
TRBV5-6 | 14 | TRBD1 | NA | CASSRPTGDTEAFF
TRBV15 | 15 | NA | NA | CATSREWEKNYGYTF
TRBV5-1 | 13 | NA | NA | CASSPAPEETQYF
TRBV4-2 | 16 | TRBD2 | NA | CASSQEVAGTTDTQYF
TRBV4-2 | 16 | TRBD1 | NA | CASSHLGGQARTEAFF
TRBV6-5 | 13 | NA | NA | CASSSLIGEKLFF
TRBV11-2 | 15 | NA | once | CASSLRQAGTGELFF
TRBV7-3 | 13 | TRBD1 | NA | CASSFGTGDGYTF
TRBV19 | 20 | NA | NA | CASSMQPRGRSIFGANVLTF
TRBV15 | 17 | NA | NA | CATSRDGPGRGGYEQYF
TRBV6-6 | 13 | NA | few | CASSYSLESRQYF
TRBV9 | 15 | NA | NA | CASSATDSSGNTIYF
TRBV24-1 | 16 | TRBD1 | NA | CATSEPDRGSYNEQFF
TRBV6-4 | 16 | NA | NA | CASSDSGKGTYNEQFF
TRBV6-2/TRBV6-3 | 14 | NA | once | CASSYETVNQPQHF
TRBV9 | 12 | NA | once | CASSVGSYEQYF
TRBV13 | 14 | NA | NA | CASSPSRSTDTQYF
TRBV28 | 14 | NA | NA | CASRAPGLQETQYF
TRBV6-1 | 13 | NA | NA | CASSSGSNQPQHF
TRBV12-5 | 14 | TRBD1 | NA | CASGTTGGNTEAFF
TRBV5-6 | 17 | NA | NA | CASRRRGGQSSGNTIYF
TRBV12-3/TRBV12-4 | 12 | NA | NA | CASRLLGDPQHF
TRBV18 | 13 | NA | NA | CASSPWQNTEAFF
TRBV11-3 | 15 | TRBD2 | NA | CASSLFSGTYNEQFF
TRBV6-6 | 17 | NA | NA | CASSPRSPVWTNYGYTF
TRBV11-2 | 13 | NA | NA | CASSPTANTEAFF
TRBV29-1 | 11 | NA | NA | CSVESGNTIYF
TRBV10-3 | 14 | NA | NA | CAISETGGDTEAFF
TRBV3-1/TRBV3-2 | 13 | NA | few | CASSLQGVGGYTF
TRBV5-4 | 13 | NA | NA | CASSPLMDSPLHF
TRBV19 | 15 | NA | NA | CASSRTANSNQPQHF
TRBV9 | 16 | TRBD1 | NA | CASSHTGALSGNTIYF
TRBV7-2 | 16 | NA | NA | CASSLALLDGGNTIYF
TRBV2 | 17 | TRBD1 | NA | CASSVPGQGRRSYEQYF
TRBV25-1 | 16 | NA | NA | CASSEFSGGRNTEAFF
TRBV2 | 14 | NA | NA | CASSTDGPGREQYF
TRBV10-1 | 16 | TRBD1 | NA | CASSEGQGTGLETQYF
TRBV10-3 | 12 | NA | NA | CASNGGSLVAFF
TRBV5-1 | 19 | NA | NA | CASSLVLSLLAANTGELFF
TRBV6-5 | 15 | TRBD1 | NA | CASSPTGGENEKLFF
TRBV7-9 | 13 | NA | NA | CASSQNRNYGYTF
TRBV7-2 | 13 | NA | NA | CASSLTGSYGYTF
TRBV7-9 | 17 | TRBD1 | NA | CASSFRVDRLLDNEQFF
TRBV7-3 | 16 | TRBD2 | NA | CASSLTSGGAVDTQYF